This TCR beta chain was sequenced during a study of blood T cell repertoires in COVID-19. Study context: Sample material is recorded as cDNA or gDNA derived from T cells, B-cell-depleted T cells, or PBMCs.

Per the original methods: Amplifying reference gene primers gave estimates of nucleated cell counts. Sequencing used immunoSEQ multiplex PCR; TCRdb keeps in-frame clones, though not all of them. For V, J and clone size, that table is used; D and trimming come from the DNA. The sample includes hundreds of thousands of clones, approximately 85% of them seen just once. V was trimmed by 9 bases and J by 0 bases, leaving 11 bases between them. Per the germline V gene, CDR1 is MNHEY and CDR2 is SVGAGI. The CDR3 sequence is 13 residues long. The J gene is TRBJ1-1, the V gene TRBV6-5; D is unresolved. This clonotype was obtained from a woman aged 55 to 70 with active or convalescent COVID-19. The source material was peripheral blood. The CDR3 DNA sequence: TGTGCCAGTCTGTACACCCTGAACACTGAAGCTTTCTTT. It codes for CASLYTLNTEAFF.